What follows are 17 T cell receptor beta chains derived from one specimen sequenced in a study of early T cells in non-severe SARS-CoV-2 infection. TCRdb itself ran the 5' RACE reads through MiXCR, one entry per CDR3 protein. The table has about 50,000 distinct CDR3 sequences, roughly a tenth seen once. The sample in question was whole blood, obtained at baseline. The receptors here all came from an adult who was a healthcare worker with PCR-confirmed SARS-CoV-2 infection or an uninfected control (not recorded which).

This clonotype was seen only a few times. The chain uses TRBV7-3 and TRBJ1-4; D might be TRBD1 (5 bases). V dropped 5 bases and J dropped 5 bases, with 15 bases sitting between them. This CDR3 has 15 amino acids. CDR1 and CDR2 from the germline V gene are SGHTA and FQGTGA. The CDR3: CASSLGQGDNEKLFF. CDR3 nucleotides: TGTGCCAGCAGCCTTGGCCAGGGCGACAATGAAAAACTGTTTTTT.

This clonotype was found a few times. The CDR3 nucleotides are TGCAGTGCTAGATCTTCCAGCGGGGGGACTGAGGAGCAGTTCTTC. Amino acids: CSARSSSGGTEEQFF. The rearrangement links TRBV20-1 to TRBJ2-1; 9 bases align to TRBD2. Germline values: CDR1 DFQATT, CDR2 SNEGSKA (reference sequence). CDR3 length equals 15 residues. V lost 2 bases to trimming and J lost 10 bases; unmatched junction nucleotides: 12.

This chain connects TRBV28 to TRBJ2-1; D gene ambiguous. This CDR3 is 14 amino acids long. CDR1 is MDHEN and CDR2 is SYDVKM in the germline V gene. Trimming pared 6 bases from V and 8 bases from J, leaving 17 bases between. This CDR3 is CASRRGPKWDEQFF. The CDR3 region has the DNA TGTGCCAGCAGGAGAGGCCCGAAATGGGATGAGCAGTTCTTC.

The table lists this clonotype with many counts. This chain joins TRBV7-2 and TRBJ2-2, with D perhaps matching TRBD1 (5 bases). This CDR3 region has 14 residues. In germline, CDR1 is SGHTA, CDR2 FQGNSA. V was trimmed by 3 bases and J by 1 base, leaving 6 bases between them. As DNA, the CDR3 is TGTGCCAGCAGCTTCGGACAGAACACCGGGGAGCTGTTTTTT. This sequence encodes CASSFGQNTGELFF.

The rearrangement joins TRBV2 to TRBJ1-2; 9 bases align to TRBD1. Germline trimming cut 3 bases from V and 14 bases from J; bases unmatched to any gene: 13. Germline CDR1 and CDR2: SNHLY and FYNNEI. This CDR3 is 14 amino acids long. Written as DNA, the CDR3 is TGTGCCAGCAGTGACGGGACAGGGCGGGCAGGTGAGACCTTC. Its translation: CASSDGTGRAGETF.

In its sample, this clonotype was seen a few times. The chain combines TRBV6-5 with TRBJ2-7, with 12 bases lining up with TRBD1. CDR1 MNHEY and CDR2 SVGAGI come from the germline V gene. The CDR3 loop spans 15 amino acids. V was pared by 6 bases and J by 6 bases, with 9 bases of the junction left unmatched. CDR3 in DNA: TGTGCCAGCAGCCCTCCGGGGACAGGGGGCCGCGAGCAGTACTTC. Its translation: CASSPPGTGGREQYF.

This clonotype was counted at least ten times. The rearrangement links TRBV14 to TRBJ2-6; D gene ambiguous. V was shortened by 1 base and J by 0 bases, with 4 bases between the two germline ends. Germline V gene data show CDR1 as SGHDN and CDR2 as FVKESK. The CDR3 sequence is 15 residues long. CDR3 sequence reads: CASSQGPSGANVLTF. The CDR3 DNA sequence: TGTGCCAGCAGCCAAGGGCCCTCTGGGGCCAACGTCCTGACTTTC.

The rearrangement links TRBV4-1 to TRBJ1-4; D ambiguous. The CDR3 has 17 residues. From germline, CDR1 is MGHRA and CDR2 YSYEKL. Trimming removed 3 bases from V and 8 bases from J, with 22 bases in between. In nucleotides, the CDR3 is TGCGCCAGCAGCCAGTTGGGGTCGGTCCGAGGAGGGGAAAAACTGTTTTTT. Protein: CASSQLGSVRGGEKLFF.

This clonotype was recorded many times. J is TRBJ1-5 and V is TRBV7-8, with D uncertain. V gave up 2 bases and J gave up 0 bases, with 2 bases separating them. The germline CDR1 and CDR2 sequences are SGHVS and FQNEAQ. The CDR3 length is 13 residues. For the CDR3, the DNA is TGTGCCAGCAGCTTATTTAGCAATCAGCCCCAGCATTTT. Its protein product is CASSLFSNQPQHF.

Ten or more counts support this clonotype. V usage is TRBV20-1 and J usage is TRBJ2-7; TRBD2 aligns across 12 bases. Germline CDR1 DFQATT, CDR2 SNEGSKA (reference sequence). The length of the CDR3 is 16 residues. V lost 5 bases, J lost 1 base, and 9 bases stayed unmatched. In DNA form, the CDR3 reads TGCAGTGCTCAACCCCTAGCGGGAGGGGGGTCCTACGAGCAGTACTTC. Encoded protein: CSAQPLAGGGSYEQYF.

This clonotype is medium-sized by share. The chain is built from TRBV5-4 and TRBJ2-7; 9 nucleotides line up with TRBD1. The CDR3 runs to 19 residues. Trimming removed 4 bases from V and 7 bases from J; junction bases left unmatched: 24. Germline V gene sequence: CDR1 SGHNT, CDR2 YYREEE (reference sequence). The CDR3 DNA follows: TGTGCCAGCAGCCCACCCATCCGGGACAGGGTATTCGGTGCTCGAGAGCAGTACTTC. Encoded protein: CASSPPIRDRVFGAREQYF.

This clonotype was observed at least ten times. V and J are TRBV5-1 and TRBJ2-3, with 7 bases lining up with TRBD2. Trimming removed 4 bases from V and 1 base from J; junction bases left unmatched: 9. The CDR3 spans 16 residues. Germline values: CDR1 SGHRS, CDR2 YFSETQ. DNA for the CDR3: TGCGCCAGCAGCCCTGGTACTAGCGCCCGCACAGATACGCAGTATTTT. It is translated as CASSPGTSARTDTQYF.

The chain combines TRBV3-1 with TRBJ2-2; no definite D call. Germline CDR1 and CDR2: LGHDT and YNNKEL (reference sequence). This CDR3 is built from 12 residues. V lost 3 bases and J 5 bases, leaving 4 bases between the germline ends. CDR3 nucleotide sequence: TGTGCCAGCAGCCATCTTACCGGGGAGCTGTTTTTT. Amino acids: CASSHLTGELFF.

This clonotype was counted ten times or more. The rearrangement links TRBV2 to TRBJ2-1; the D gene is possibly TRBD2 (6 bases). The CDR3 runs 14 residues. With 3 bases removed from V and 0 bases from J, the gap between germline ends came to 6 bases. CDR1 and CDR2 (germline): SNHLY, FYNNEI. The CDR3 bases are TGTGCCAGCAGTGACGGGAGCTCCTACAATGAGCAGTTCTTC. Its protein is CASSDGSSYNEQFF.

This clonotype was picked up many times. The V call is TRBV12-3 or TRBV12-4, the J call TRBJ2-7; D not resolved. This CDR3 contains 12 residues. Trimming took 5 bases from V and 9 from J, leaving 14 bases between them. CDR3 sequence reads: CASSIRARPQYF. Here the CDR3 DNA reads TGTGCCAGCAGTATAAGGGCCCGACCGCAGTACTTC.

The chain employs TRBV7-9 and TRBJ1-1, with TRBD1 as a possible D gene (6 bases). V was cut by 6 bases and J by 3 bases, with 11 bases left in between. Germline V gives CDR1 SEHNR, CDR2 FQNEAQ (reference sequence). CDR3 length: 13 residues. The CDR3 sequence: CASSWEGDTEAFF. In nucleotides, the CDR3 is TGTGCCAGCAGTTGGGAGGGGGACACTGAAGCTTTCTTT.

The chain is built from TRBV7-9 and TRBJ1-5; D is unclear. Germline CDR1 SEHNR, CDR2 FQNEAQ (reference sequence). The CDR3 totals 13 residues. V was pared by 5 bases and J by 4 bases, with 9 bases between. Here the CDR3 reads CASSLNWNQPQHF. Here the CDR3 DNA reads TGTGCCAGCAGCCTTAACTGGAATCAGCCCCAGCATTTT. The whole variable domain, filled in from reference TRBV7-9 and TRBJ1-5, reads DTGVSQNPRHKITKRGQNVTFRCDPISEHNRLYWYRQTLGQGPEFLTYFQNEAQLEKSRLLSDRFSAERPKGSFSTLEIQRTEQGDSAMYLCASSLNWNQPQHFGDGTRLSIL.